Each of the 14 T cell receptor beta chains below was sequenced from the same sample in a study of beta chain features in type 1 diabetes. Reverse transcribing all isolated RNA meant expressed TCRB transcripts were sequenced. Some clones are missing from TCRdb's copy, which holds only in-frame ones; the method was immunoSEQ multiplex PCR. This sample carries roughly 450,000 clones, approximately 15% of them seen once, and the ten largest clones take about 0.034%. Source material: naive CD4+ T cells from blood. Receptor source: a man aged 25 to 45 in good health.

The chain has TRBV7-6 and TRBJ2-5; 10 positions match TRBD1. The CDR3 spans 16 residues. Germline trimming cut 2 bases from V and 4 bases from J; bases unmatched to any gene: 7. Germline V gene lookup returns CDR1 SGHVS and CDR2 FNYEAQ. CDR3 nucleotides: TGTGCCAGCAGCTTAAGGGACAGGGGCCTAGGAGAGACCCAGTACTTC. Its protein product is CASSLRDRGLGETQYF.

This clone was picked up a small number of times. V and J are TRBV4-3 and TRBJ2-2; TRBD2 matches at 10 bases. CDR1 and CDR2 (germline): LGHNA, YSLEER. The length of the CDR3 is 17 residues. V dropped 0 bases and J dropped 2; count of bases not matched to a gene: 3. CDR3 in DNA: TGCGCCAGCAGCCAAGAAATAGCGGGGGGTAACACCGGGGAGCTGTTTTTT. This translates into CASSQEIAGGNTGELFF.

The chain couples TRBV20-1 to TRBJ1-2; D is ambiguous. CDR3 length equals 11 residues. Germline V lookup: CDR1 DFQATT, CDR2 SNEGSKA (reference sequence). The V and J ends lost 5 bases and 2 bases respectively, with 6 bases between them. The CDR3 DNA is TGCAGTGCTGACTTCAACTATGGCTACACCTTC. This encodes CSADFNYGYTF.

The sample holds a few counts of this clone. The J gene is TRBJ1-1, the V gene TRBV29-1, with a possible D match to TRBD1 (5 bases). The ends were cut back, 3 bases at V and 0 bases at J, with 14 bases in the middle. This CDR3 is built from 15 residues. Germline CDR1 reads SQVTM; CDR2 reads ANQGSEA. The CDR3 reads CSVDALTGLNTEAFF. In DNA, the CDR3 is TGCAGCGTTGATGCCCTAACGGGGCTGAACACTGAAGCTTTCTTT.

There are many counts of this clone. The genes are TRBV10-3 and TRBJ2-3; 9 positions match TRBD2. This CDR3 is 14 amino acids long. CDR1 and CDR2 (germline): ENHRY, SYGVKD. V gave up 6 bases and J gave up 10 bases; unmatched junction bases: 11. CDR3 region: CAIRNLAGMGSQYF. DNA for the CDR3: TGTGCCATCAGGAACCTAGCGGGGATGGGTTCGCAGTATTTT.

The genes are TRBV30 and TRBJ1-1; D is perhaps TRBD1 (5 bases). The germline CDR1 and CDR2 sequences are GTSNPN and SVGIG (reference sequence). V gave up 4 bases and J gave up 4 bases, with 10 bases separating them. This CDR3 spans 12 amino acids. Here the CDR3 reads CAWIEGFTEAFF. The CDR3 region has the DNA TGTGCCTGGATAGAGGGGTTCACTGAAGCTTTCTTT.

The J gene is TRBJ2-3, the V gene TRBV7-2, with D unresolved. The CDR3 runs 13 residues. Germline CDR1 reads SGHTA; CDR2 reads FQGNSA. V was pared by 5 bases and J by 5 bases, with 11 bases between. CDR3 protein: CASSRPGRDTQYF. CDR3 coding DNA: TGTGCCAGCAGCCGTCCCGGACGAGATACGCAGTATTTT.

This clone was detected only a few times. V usage is TRBV7-2 and J usage is TRBJ2-5; 7 bases map to TRBD1. The CDR3 has 14 amino acids. Trimming took 6 bases from V and 5 from J; bases not matched to a gene: 9. The germline V gene encodes CDR1 SGHTA and CDR2 FQGNSA. The DNA of the CDR3 is TGTGCCAGCAGATCAACAGGGGCGGCGGAGACCCAGTACTTC. Translated, it gives CASRSTGAAETQYF.

The rearrangement uses TRBV25-1 and TRBJ1-1; perhaps TRBD1 as D (6 bases). This CDR3 is 14 amino acids long. V was trimmed by 3 bases and J by 0 bases, leaving 8 bases between them. Germline CDR1 and CDR2: MGHDK and SYGVNS. CDR3 amino acids: CASSDWGLNTEAFF. CDR3 nucleotide sequence: TGTGCCAGCAGTGATTGGGGGCTGAACACTGAAGCTTTCTTT.

This clone turned up a few times. The chain is built from TRBV11-3 and TRBJ2-7; D may be TRBD2 (6 bases). CDR1 is SGHNT and CDR2 is YENEEA in the germline V gene. The CDR3 extends over 14 amino acids. Deletions cut 3 bases from V and 6 bases from J, with 15 bases between. The CDR3 region is CASSFTGSRSEQYV. Here the CDR3 DNA reads TGTGCCAGCAGCTTTACCGGGAGTAGAAGCGAGCAGTACGTC.

With regard to this clone: Since a much larger clone is just one base distant, this may be a read error. The chain carries TRBV7-2 and TRBJ2-6, with D unclear. The length of the CDR3 is 14 residues. Germline values: CDR1 SGHTA, CDR2 FQGNSA. Trimming cost V 5 bases and J 0 bases, with 5 bases left between them. In nucleotides, the CDR3 is TGTGCCAGCAGCCAAAACTCTGGGGCCAACGTCCTGACTTTC. This gives the protein CASSQNSGANVLTF.

The chain links TRBV30 to TRBJ2-7; 9 positions agree with TRBD1. This CDR3 is built from 13 residues. Germline CDR1 is GTSNPN and CDR2 is SVGIG (reference sequence). V trimming: 4 bases; J trimming: 2 bases; junction bases outside the gene matches: 3. Here the CDR3 reads CAWNRGPTYEQYV. In DNA form, the CDR3 reads TGTGCCTGGAACAGGGGGCCGACCTACGAGCAGTACGTC.

This clone has just a few counts. The chain couples TRBV4-3 to TRBJ1-3; D is unclear. With 4 bases removed from V and 0 bases from J, the gap between germline ends came to 7 bases. Germline-derived CDR1 and CDR2 are LGHNA and YSLEER. The CDR3 has 14 amino acids. The CDR3 DNA reads as TGCGCCAGCAGCCCGGTGAGCTCTGGAAACACCATATATTTT. Its translation: CASSPVSSGNTIYF.

Only a few counts were recorded for this clone. The chain links TRBV30 to TRBJ2-3; D may be TRBD1 or TRBD2 (5 bases each). Germline loops: CDR1 GTSNPN, CDR2 SVGIG (reference sequence). This CDR3 is built from 13 residues. V was cut by 2 bases and J by 6 bases, with 12 bases left in between. The CDR3 sequence is CAWSLYWGDTQYF. In DNA form, the CDR3 reads TGTGCCTGGAGTTTATATTGGGGGGATACGCAGTATTTT.